Listed here are 5 T cell receptor beta chains from one sample, sequenced in a study of blood T cell repertoires in COVID-19. Sequencing used immunoSEQ multiplex PCR; TCRdb keeps in-frame clones, though not all of them. Of around 300,000 clones detected, 85% to 90% appear once; the ten largest clones hold 0.8% to 1.3%. Sequenced material: peripheral blood. Receptor source: a woman in her thirties or forties with COVID-19, enrolled during active disease.

In this sample, this clone turned up once. The V call is TRBV7-2, the J call TRBJ1-3, with D possibly matching TRBD1 (5 bases). Germline values: CDR1 SGHTA, CDR2 FQGNSA. Trimming shortened V by 6 bases and J by 0 bases, and 15 bases separated the two germline ends. The CDR3 runs 16 residues. In nucleotides, the CDR3 is TGTGCCAGCAGGACCGGGACTGAGAGCTCTGGAAACACCATATATTTT. Translating it yields CASRTGTESSGNTIYF.

V usage is TRBV10-2 and J usage is TRBJ2-2; 7 bases are a match to TRBD1. Germline lookup yields CDR1 WSHSY and CDR2 SAAADI. CDR3 size: 17 residues. V trimming: 8 bases; J trimming: 3 bases; junction bases outside the gene matches: 15. CDR3: CASPANRGQTDTGELFF. For the CDR3, the DNA is TGCGCCAGCCCAGCCAACCGGGGACAGACCGACACCGGGGAGCTGTTTTTT.

This chain connects TRBV7-2 to TRBJ1-1, with 7 bases aligning to TRBD1. Germline CDR1 and CDR2: SGHTA and FQGNSA. This CDR3 contains 14 residues. V dropped 3 bases and J dropped 4; count of bases not matched to a gene: 5. CDR3 sequence: CASSLGQRPTEAFF. The CDR3 DNA follows: TGTGCCAGCAGCTTGGGACAGAGGCCCACTGAAGCTTTCTTT. The entire variable domain, with the rest obtained from reference TRBV7-2 and TRBJ1-1, is as follows: GAGVSQSPSNKVTEKGKDVELRCDPISGHTALYWYRQSLGQGLEFLIYFQGNSAPDKSGLPSDRFSAERTGGSVSTLTIQRTQQEDSAVYLCASSLGQRPTEAFFGQGTRLTVV.

The chain carries TRBV6-5 and TRBJ2-7; maybe TRBD1 (5 bases). Looked up from germline, CDR1 is MNHEY and CDR2 is SVGAGI. CDR3 size: 13 residues. Trimming left V 6 bases short and J 0 bases short, with 9 bases between. In DNA form, the CDR3 reads TGTGCCAGCAGAGACAGTATCTCCTACGAGCAGTACTTC. Its protein is CASRDSISYEQYF.

This clone came up once. The chain uses TRBV7-9 and TRBJ1-2; 7 positions agree with TRBD1. Germline V gene lookup returns CDR1 SEHNR and CDR2 FQNEAQ (reference sequence). This CDR3 has 18 amino acids. Losses at the gene ends were 4 bases for V and 2 bases for J; bases not matched to a gene: 16. CDR3 bases: TGTGCCAGCAGCTCGGTCAGGGGGTCCCTCCCTCCGAACTATGGCTACACCTTC. Residues: CASSSVRGSLPPNYGYTF.